This record looks at one TCR beta chain sequence and its context. As yet, its antigen is unknown. Here immunoSEQ multiplex PCR was the method, and the copy in TCRdb shows in-frame clones only, minus some. Of approximately 89,000 clones in the sample, 90% are singletons; the top ten hold 5.4%. These data originate in a study of T cell responses to AZD1222 COVID-19 vaccine. Whole-study findings and limits: Donors in the cohort were predominantly white British and more often female, and clonal diversity was possibly underestimated.

Trimming shortened V by 2 bases and J by 2 bases, and 13 bases separated the two germline ends. Germline lookup yields CDR1 SGHTS and CDR2 YDEGEE. This CDR3 is built from 15 residues. Sequenced here: peripheral blood, sampled 28 days after the second AZD1222 dose. This TCR was sampled from an adult who received the AZD1222 COVID-19 vaccine. This sequence joins TRBV5-8 and TRBJ1-2, with D possibly being TRBD1 (5 bases). CDR3: CASSFRGGGNYGYTF. The DNA for the CDR3 is TGTGCCAGCAGCTTTAGAGGCGGGGGAAACTATGGCTACACCTTC.